Listed below are T cell receptor beta chains from one sample, sequenced in a study of tumour-infiltrating T cells in Burkitt lymphoma. The table came from immunoSEQ multiplex PCR; TCRdb's copy has only in-frame clones and leaves some out. The repertoire holds some 15,000 clones, about 80% seen once, with under 2.5% in the top ten. The material sequenced was tumor tissue. All receptors come from a human donor with diffuse large B-cell lymphoma. CDR3s include the opening cysteine and the closing phenylalanine or tryptophan. D genes are given only for firm matches. Where a row states a size, it is once, few, many or the class of an expanded clone; other rows omit it.

size	D	V	J	CDR3	DNA
.	.	TRBV20-1	TRBJ2-3	CSARNGYF	TGCAGTGCTAGGAACGGGTATTTT
.	.	TRBV5-4	TRBJ1-1	CASSLETAEAFF	TGTGCCAGCAGCTTGGAGACGGCTGAAGCTTTCTTT
.	TRBD1	TRBV20-1	TRBJ1-2	CSASDRVDYTF	TGCAGTGCTTCGGACAGGGTAGACTACACCTTC
.	.	TRBV19	TRBJ1-5	CASSIEGIGPQHF	TGTGCCAGTAGTATAGAGGGTATAGGGCCCCAGCATTTT
.	.	TRBV11-2	TRBJ2-3	CASSYGWLAEDTDTQYF	TGTGCCAGCAGCTACGGGTGGCTAGCAGAAGACACAGATACGCAGTATTTT
.	.	TRBV6-5	TRBJ1-1	CASSYGAVLTEAFF	TGTGCCAGCAGTTACGGCGCAGTCCTCACTGAAGCTTTCTTT
.	.	TRBV7-8	TRBJ1-2	CASSLISPGFDGGYTF	TGTGCCAGCAGCCTCATCTCCCCAGGATTCGACGGTGGCTACACCTTC
.	TRBD1	TRBV6-9	TRBJ2-7	CASSFAGGLSSYEQYF	TGTGCCAGCAGTTTCGCAGGGGGCCTAAGCTCCTACGAGCAGTACTTC
.	.	TRBV7-9	TRBJ2-3	CASSPGNTDTQYF	TGTGCCAGCAGCCCCGGTAACACAGATACGCAGTATTTT
.	TRBD2	TRBV7-9	TRBJ2-7	CASSFFGAGVSYEQYF	TGTGCCAGCAGCTTCTTCGGAGCGGGGGTCTCCTACGAGCAGTACTTC
.	TRBD1	TRBV5-1	TRBJ1-4	CVSSSGTGSVNEKLFF	TGCGTCAGCAGCTCAGGGACAGGTTCGGTTAATGAAAAACTGTTTTTT
.	.	TRBV2	TRBJ1-3	CASSEPVEGMSGNTIYF	TGTGCCAGCAGTGAGCCTGTCGAGGGTATGTCTGGAAACACCATATATTTT
.	.	TRBV19	TRBJ1-2	CASSSLFGGEDYGYTF	TGTGCCAGTAGTAGTCTCTTTGGGGGCGAGGACTATGGCTACACCTTC
.	TRBD1	TRBV6-6	TRBJ1-2	CASRSGGDYGYTF	TGTGCCAGCAGGTCAGGGGGCGACTATGGCTACACCTTC
.	.	TRBV19	TRBJ1-2	CASSIAAGAGYGYTF	TGTGCCAGTAGTATAGCAGCGGGGGCGGGCTATGGCTACACCTTC
few	TRBD2	TRBV10-3	TRBJ2-3	CAISELPTSGSTDTQYF	TGTGCCATCAGTGAGTTGCCGACTAGCGGGAGCACAGATACGCAGTATTTT
.	TRBD1	TRBV18	TRBJ1-1	CASRQGETEAFF	TGTGCCAGCCGACAGGGAGAAACTGAAGCTTTCTTT
.	TRBD1	TRBV29-1	TRBJ2-1	CSVDGTGQDEQFF	TGCAGCGTTGATGGGACAGGGCAGGATGAGCAGTTCTTC
.	.	TRBV7-9	TRBJ2-3	CASSSQGRTTDTQYF	TGTGCCAGCAGCTCCCAGGGGAGGACCACAGATACGCAGTATTTT
.	.	TRBV20-1	TRBJ2-7	CSATTPWVQYF	TGCAGTGCTACGACCCCCTGGGTGCAGTACTTC
.	TRBD2	TRBV7-8	TRBJ2-7	CASSLEIAGGLSYEQYF	TGTGCCAGCAGCTTAGAAATAGCGGGGGGGCTTTCCTACGAGCAGTACTTC
once	TRBD2	TRBV7-8	TRBJ2-2	CASSLGGAGELFF	TGTGCCAGCAGCTTGGGGGGGGCCGGGGAGCTGTTTTTT
few	TRBD1	TRBV6-4	TRBJ1-5	CASSARDRLTPQHF	TGTGCCAGCAGTGCGAGGGACAGGTTGACGCCCCAGCATTTT
.	.	TRBV10-2	TRBJ2-1	CASRDGTEQFF	TGCGCCAGCCGGGACGGTACCGAGCAGTTCTTC
.	.	TRBV27	TRBJ1-1	CASSFAGRTEAFF	TGTGCCAGCAGTTTCGCAGGGAGGACTGAAGCTTTCTTT
.	.	TRBV29-1	TRBJ1-2	CSVETWVHYGYTF	TGCAGCGTTGAAACGTGGGTTCACTATGGCTACACCTTC
.	TRBD2	TRBV5-1	TRBJ2-3	CASSSPPGLALDTQYF	TGCGCCAGCAGCTCCCCGCCGGGACTAGCATTAGATACGCAGTATTTT
.	TRBD1	TRBV7-9	TRBJ2-7	CASSKGQVYEQYF	TGTGCCAGCAGCAAGGGACAGGTCTACGAGCAGTACTTC
.	.	TRBV6-1	TRBJ1-5	CASRVAYSNQPQHF	TGTGCCAGCAGAGTGGCGTATAGCAATCAGCCCCAGCATTTT
.	TRBD2	TRBV18	TRBJ2-3	CASSFGTSGTDTQYF	TGTGCCAGCTCGTTCGGGACTAGCGGGACAGATACGCAGTATTTT
.	TRBD1	TRBV6-5	TRBJ1-6	CGTGGIGNSPLHF	TGTGGGACAGGGGGGATTGGGAATTCACCCCTCCACTTT